Sequencing of this TCR beta chain was carried out in a study of cytomegalovirus exposure and HLA in healthy donors. Study as a whole: Approximately 81% of roughly 430 genotyped donors fell in the Caucasian-associated ancestry cluster.

Broader study findings: Exclusion applied to some V segments, including TRBV6-2 and TRBV6-3, as they were indistinguishable. Despite most TCR sequences being rare, some public TCRs occurred in many donors.

PCR used 60 Vbeta primers and 13 Jbeta primers. The repertoire was sequenced with immunoSEQ multiplex PCR; TCRdb's copy has only in-frame clones and lacks some. Altogether over 200,000 clones are present, roughly 70% being singletons, with the ten largest covering approximately 1.9%. Note on this clone: The antigen remains unidentified.

The CDR3 is 13 amino acids. The V gene's germline CDR1 is SGDLS and CDR2 YYNGEE. With 0 bases removed from V and 11 bases from J, the gap between germline ends came to 9 bases. The chain couples TRBV9 to TRBJ1-6; unclear D gene. Sequencing used PBMCs. This TCR was sampled from a woman in her 30s in good health and CMV-seronegative. This CDR3 reads CASSVEAGAPLHF. The CDR3 nucleotides read TGTGCCAGCAGCGTAGAGGCAGGTGCACCCCTCCACTTT. Full variable domain (rest looked up from reference TRBV9 and TRBJ1-6): DSGVTQTPKHLITATGQRVTLRCSPRSGDLSVYWYQQSLDQGLQFLIQYYNGEERAKGNILERFSAQQFPDLHSELNLSSLELGDSALYFCASSVEAGAPLHFGNGTRLTVT.